This is a list of T cell receptor beta chains from one sample in a study of CD8 T cells in ankylosing spondylitis. TCRdb itself ran the 5' RACE reads through MiXCR, one entry per CDR3 protein. The profile shows around 130,000 distinct CDR3 sequences, approximately 13% of them singletons. The sequenced sample consisted of blood, either unsorted or a sorted T cell fraction (not recorded which). Every receptor here comes from a female donor with ankylosing spondylitis or in good health (not recorded which). Both conserved end residues are part of each CDR3. D genes are given only for firm matches. Clone size is shown for a subset of rows, as once, few, many or a class of expanded clone.

cdr3_length,clone_size,d_call,v_call,j_call,cdr3_aa,cdr3_nt
14,many,NA,TRBV5-1,TRBJ2-1,CASSTGRPYNEQFF,TGCGCCAGCAGCACAGGGCGCCCCTACAATGAGCAGTTCTTC
14,many,TRBD2,TRBV5-1,TRBJ2-1,CASSPGGAYNEQFF,TGCGCCAGCAGCCCCGGGGGGGCCTACAATGAGCAGTTCTTC
16,NA,TRBD2,TRBV7-2,TRBJ2-3,CASSLEAGGSGDTPYF,TGTGCCAGCAGCTTAGAAGCGGGGGGATCGGGAGATACGCCGTATTTT
15,many,NA,TRBV7-2,TRBJ1-4,CASSGGGGPNEKLFF,TGTGCCAGCAGCGGGGGCGGAGGGCCTAATGAAAAACTGTTTTTT
13,many,NA,TRBV11-2,TRBJ2-5,CASSLGQQETQYF,TGTGCCAGCAGCTTAGGACAGCAAGAGACCCAGTACTTC
13,NA,NA,TRBV12-3/TRBV12-4,TRBJ2-3,CASSLGGQGPQYF,TGTGCCAGCAGTTTAGGAGGTCAGGGTCCGCAGTATTTT
14,NA,NA,TRBV9,TRBJ2-3,CASSKGGSTDTQYF,TGTGCCAGCAGCAAAGGGGGAAGCACAGATACGCAGTATTTT
13,many,NA,TRBV5-5,TRBJ2-2,CASSSTAAGELFF,TGTGCCAGCAGCTCGACTGCCGCCGGGGAGCTGTTTTTT
19,few,TRBD2,TRBV11-1,TRBJ2-1,CASSSSFGLAEITYNEQFF,TGTGCCAGCAGCTCCAGTTTCGGACTAGCGGAGATAACCTACAATGAGCAGTTCTTC
13,many,NA,TRBV29-1,TRBJ2-3,CSVVRVYTDTQYF,TGCAGCGTTGTCCGGGTCTACACAGATACGCAGTATTTT
16,NA,TRBD1,TRBV7-9,TRBJ2-1,CASSLALGTGDTEQFF,TGTGCCAGCAGCTTAGCCCTCGGGACAGGGGATACTGAGCAGTTCTTC
14,few,TRBD2,TRBV12-3/TRBV12-4,TRBJ2-3,CASLRGAGTDTQYF,TGTGCCAGCTTGCGGGGGGCGGGCACAGATACGCAGTATTTT
13,few,NA,TRBV20-1,TRBJ1-5,CSARSLGNQPQHF,TGCAGTGCTAGGTCCCTGGGGAATCAGCCCCAGCATTTT
13,many,NA,TRBV20-1,TRBJ2-1,CSAQARSYNEQFF,TGCAGTGCCCAAGCTCGCTCCTACAATGAGCAGTTCTTC
14,many,NA,TRBV12-3/TRBV12-4,TRBJ1-1,CASSSGREYGEAFF,TGTGCCAGCAGCTCCGGCAGGGAGTATGGTGAAGCTTTCTTT
11,many,NA,TRBV11-2,TRBJ1-1,CASSEEGEAFF,TGTGCCAGCAGTGAGGAAGGTGAAGCTTTCTTT
14,few,NA,TRBV20-1,TRBJ2-7,CSATPTRGVYEQYF,TGCAGTGCTACACCTACTAGGGGAGTATACGAGCAGTACTTC
19,few,TRBD2,TRBV14,TRBJ2-3,CASSSYTAGGPGFDNTQYF,TGTGCCAGCAGCTCGTACACCGCGGGAGGGCCCGGTTTTGATAATACGCAGTATTTT
16,many,NA,TRBV7-8,TRBJ2-7,CASSLVGAGASYEQYF,TGTGCCAGCAGCTTAGTCGGGGCCGGAGCTTCCTACGAGCAGTACTTC
17,NA,TRBD1,TRBV6-1,TRBJ2-5,CASSSQPGQGFIETQYF,TGTGCCAGCAGCTCCCAGCCGGGACAGGGGTTTATTGAGACCCAGTACTTC
14,NA,NA,TRBV12-3/TRBV12-4,TRBJ1-1,CASSLEMMNTEAFF,TGTGCCAGCAGTTTGGAAATGATGAACACTGAAGCTTTCTTT
19,NA,TRBD2,TRBV20-1,TRBJ2-1,CSARTLRGLAASSYNEQFF,TGCAGTGCTAGGACCTTACGGGGACTAGCGGCGAGCTCCTACAATGAGCAGTTCTTC
16,NA,NA,TRBV28,TRBJ2-2,CASSQRWGPGTGELFF,TGTGCCAGCAGCCAACGGTGGGGACCCGGTACCGGGGAGCTGTTTTTT
13,many,NA,TRBV12-3/TRBV12-4,TRBJ1-1,CASSLKPNTEAFF,TGTGCCAGCAGTTTAAAACCGAACACTGAAGCTTTCTTT
18,NA,TRBD1,TRBV28,TRBJ1-5,CASTGYRGPLVGNQPQHF,TGTGCCAGCACCGGTTACAGGGGACCCCTCGTCGGCAATCAGCCCCAGCATTTT
14,few,NA,TRBV12-3/TRBV12-4,TRBJ2-7,CASSNSGTGTEQYF,TGTGCCAGCTCTAACTCGGGGACTGGTACAGAGCAGTACTTC
17,NA,TRBD2,TRBV11-3,TRBJ2-3,CASSLGSASGSTDTQYF,TGTGCCAGCAGCTTAGGTAGCGCTAGCGGATCCACAGATACGCAGTATTTT
14,NA,NA,TRBV20-1,TRBJ1-1,CSASRLIMNTEAFF,TGCAGTGCTAGCCGGTTGATAATGAACACTGAAGCTTTCTTT